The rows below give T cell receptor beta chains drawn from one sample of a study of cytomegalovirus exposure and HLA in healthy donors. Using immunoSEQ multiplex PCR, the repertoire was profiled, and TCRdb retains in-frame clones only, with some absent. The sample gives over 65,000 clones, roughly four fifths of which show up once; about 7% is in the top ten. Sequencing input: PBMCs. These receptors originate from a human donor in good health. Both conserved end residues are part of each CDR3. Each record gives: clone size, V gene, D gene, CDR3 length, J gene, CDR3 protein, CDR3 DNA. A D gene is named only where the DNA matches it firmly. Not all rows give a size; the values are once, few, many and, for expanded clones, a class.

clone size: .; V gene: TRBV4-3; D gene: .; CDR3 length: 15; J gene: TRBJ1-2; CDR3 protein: CASSQDPTGHYGYPF; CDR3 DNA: TGCGCCAGCAGCCAAGATCCCACAGGTCACTATGGCTACCCCTTC
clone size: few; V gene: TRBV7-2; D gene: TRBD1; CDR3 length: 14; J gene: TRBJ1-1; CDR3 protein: CASSRDSANTEAFF; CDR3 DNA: TGTGCCAGCAGTCGGGACAGTGCTAACACTGAAGCTTTCTTT
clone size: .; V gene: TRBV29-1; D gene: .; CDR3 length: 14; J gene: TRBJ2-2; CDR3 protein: CSAYVRSNTGELFF; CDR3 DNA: TGCAGCGCCTATGTACGGTCGAACACCGGGGAGCTGTTTTTT
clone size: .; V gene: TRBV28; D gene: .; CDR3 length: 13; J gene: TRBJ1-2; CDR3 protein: CATLVGPGLGGTF; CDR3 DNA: TGTGCCACCCTGGTCGGGCCCGGATTAGGGGGCACCTTC
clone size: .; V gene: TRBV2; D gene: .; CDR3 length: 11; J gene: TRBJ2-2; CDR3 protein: CASMRTGELFF; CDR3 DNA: TGTGCCAGCATGAGGACCGGGGAGCTGTTTTTT
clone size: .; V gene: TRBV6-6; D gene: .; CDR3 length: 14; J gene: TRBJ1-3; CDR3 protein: CASSYLSSGNTIYF; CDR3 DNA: TGTGCCAGCAGTTACTTATCCTCTGGAAACACCATATATTTT
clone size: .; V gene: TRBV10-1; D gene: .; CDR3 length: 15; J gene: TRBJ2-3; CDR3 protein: CASSEAAGPPDTQYF; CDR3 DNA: TGCGCCAGCAGTGAGGCAGCGGGCCCCCCAGATACGCAGTATTTT
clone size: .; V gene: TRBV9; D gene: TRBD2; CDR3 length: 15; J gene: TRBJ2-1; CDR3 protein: CASSVVAGDGDEQFF; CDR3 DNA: TGTGCCAGCAGCGTAGTAGCGGGGGATGGGGATGAGCAGTTCTTC
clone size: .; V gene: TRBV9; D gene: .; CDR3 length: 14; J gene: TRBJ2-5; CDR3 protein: CASSVHSGQETQYF; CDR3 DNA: TGTGCCAGCAGCGTACACAGCGGACAAGAGACCCAGTACTTC
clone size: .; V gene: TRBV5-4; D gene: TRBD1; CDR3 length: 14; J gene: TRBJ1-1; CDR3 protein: CASNPGGARAEAFF; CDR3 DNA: TGTGCCAGCAACCCAGGGGGCGCGAGGGCTGAAGCTTTCTTT
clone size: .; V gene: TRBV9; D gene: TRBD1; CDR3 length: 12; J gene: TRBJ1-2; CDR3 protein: CASSGTGGGYTF; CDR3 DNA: TGTGCCAGCAGCGGAACAGGGGGTGGCTACACCTTC
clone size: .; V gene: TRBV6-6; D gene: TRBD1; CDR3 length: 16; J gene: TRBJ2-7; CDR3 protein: CASSYAKGQQTYEQYF; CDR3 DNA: TGTGCCAGCAGTTACGCAAAGGGACAGCAAACCTACGAGCAGTACTTC
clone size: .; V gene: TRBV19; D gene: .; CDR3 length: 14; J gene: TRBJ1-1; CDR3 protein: CASSIPGRNTEAFF; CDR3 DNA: TGTGCCAGTAGTATCCCCGGGAGGAACACTGAAGCTTTCTTT